These 18 T cell receptor beta chains originate from one sample sequenced in a study of cytomegalovirus exposure and HLA in healthy donors. Assay used: immunoSEQ multiplex PCR; TCRdb lists only in-frame clones, some missing. The profile shows about 98,000 clones, around 90% of them singletons. Sequences were obtained from PBMCs. These receptors were collected from a young woman in good health and CMV-seronegative.

The chain joins TRBV10-3 to TRBJ1-6; 8 bases align to TRBD1. The CDR3 totals 13 residues. Germline CDR1 reads ENHRY; CDR2 reads SYGVKD. The J segment lost 10 bases and the V segment lost 8 bases, leaving 7 bases of the junction unmatched. CDR3 nucleotide sequence: TGTGCCATCGCGCTGGACAGGGACTCACCCCTCCACTTT. Protein sequence: CAIALDRDSPLHF.

The chain is built from TRBV5-1 and TRBJ1-2; D uncertain. Germline V gene data show CDR1 as SGHRS and CDR2 as YFSETQ. Between the trimmed V and J ends, which lost 4 bases and 4 bases, there was a span of 14 bases. The CDR3 has 14 amino acids. The CDR3 region is CASSPVTPSYGYTF. The DNA for the CDR3 is TGCGCCAGCAGCCCGGTGACACCCAGCTATGGCTACACCTTC.

The gene calls are TRBV29-1 and TRBJ1-1; TRBD1 matches at 9 bases. This CDR3 has 13 residues. Germline values: CDR1 SQVTM, CDR2 ANQGSEA. The V segment lost 4 bases and the J segment 11 bases; nucleotides outside the gene matches: 11. The CDR3 nucleotides are TGCAGCGTTGTCTCGAGGGTCGACAGGGGGGCTTTCTTT. Translated: CSVVSRVDRGAFF. The complete variable domain, with remaining parts taken from reference TRBV29-1 and TRBJ1-1, reads SAVISQKPSRDICQRGTSLTIQCQVDSQVTMMFWYRQQPGQSLTLIATANQGSEATYESGFVIDKFPISRPNLTFSTLTVSNMSPEDSSIYLCSVVSRVDRGAFFGQGTRLTVV.

V gene TRBV6-1 combines with J gene TRBJ2-3; D is perhaps TRBD2 (5 bases). CDR3 length: 13 amino acids. Germline CDR1 is MNHNS and CDR2 is SASEGT. Trimming removed 1 base at V and 5 bases at J, with 7 bases between. The CDR3 DNA reads TGTGCCAGCAGTGAAGTCGGGGAAGATACGCAGTATTTT. Its protein is CASSEVGEDTQYF.

This clone was counted once. This chain joins TRBV25-1 and TRBJ1-4; 10 positions match TRBD1. Trimming took 3 bases from V and 8 from J; bases not matched to a gene: 6. This CDR3 is 15 amino acids long. CDR1 is MGHDK and CDR2 is SYGVNS in the germline V gene. Here the CDR3 reads CASSDPRTGGEKLFF. CDR3 DNA: TGTGCCAGCAGTGACCCCCGGACAGGGGGGGAAAAACTGTTTTTT.

The chain uses TRBV6-5 and TRBJ2-2, with D uncertain. Trimming took 6 bases from V and 2 from J, leaving 4 bases between them. The CDR3 is made up of 12 amino acids. Germline CDR1 reads MNHEY; CDR2 reads SVGAGI. The CDR3 DNA follows: TGTGCCAGCAGACAAAACACCGGGGAGCTGTTTTTT. Its translation: CASRQNTGELFF.

This chain uses TRBV28 with TRBJ2-7; 7 nucleotides match TRBD2. The germline CDR1 and CDR2 sequences are MDHEN and SYDVKM. V trimming: 11 bases; J trimming: 4 bases; junction bases outside the gene matches: 11. CDR3 size: 13 residues. The CDR3 reads CASLPGGRYEQYF. DNA for the CDR3: TGTGCCTCTCTCCCGGGCGGGAGATACGAGCAGTACTTC.

This sequence joins TRBV19 and TRBJ1-1; possibly TRBD1 for D (5 bases). CDR3 length: 13 amino acids. V was pared by 3 bases and J by 1 base, with 6 bases between. CDR1 and CDR2 (germline): LNHDA, SQIVND (reference sequence). The CDR3 reads CASSMTENTEAFF. DNA for the CDR3: TGTGCCAGTAGTATGACAGAGAACACTGAAGCTTTCTTT.

This chain uses TRBV5-1 with TRBJ2-1, with D possibly matching TRBD1 (5 bases). V was shortened by 4 bases and J by 0 bases, with 11 bases between the two germline ends. Per germline, CDR1 SGHRS and CDR2 YFSETQ. The CDR3 runs 15 residues. The DNA for the CDR3 is TGCGCCAGCAGCCTAGACAGTTTCTCCTACAATGAGCAGTTCTTC. This translates into CASSLDSFSYNEQFF.

V gene TRBV2 combines with J gene TRBJ2-2; 10 bases match TRBD2. The CDR3 has 15 residues. The germline CDR1 and CDR2 sequences are SNHLY and FYNNEI. V was pared by 5 bases and J by 3 bases, with 3 bases of the junction left unmatched. This CDR3 reads CASSSAGGDTGELFF. The CDR3 coding sequence is TGTGCCAGCAGTTCAGCGGGGGGGGACACCGGGGAGCTGTTTTTT.

This chain joins TRBV6-9 and TRBJ1-1; no clear D gene. Germline V gene lookup returns CDR1 MNHGY and CDR2 SVAAGI. With 3 bases removed from V and 8 bases from J, the gap between germline ends came to 13 bases. The CDR3 is 13 amino acids. In DNA form, the CDR3 reads TGTGCCAGCAGTTACTCCGGGTATGAGGAAGCTTTCTTT. Translating it yields CASSYSGYEEAFF.

This chain uses TRBV27 with TRBJ2-3; possibly TRBD2 for D (6 bases). Germline values: CDR1 MNHEY, CDR2 SMNVEV (reference sequence). The CDR3 loop spans 16 amino acids. V was shortened by 4 bases and J by 6 bases, with 20 bases between the two germline ends. CDR3 nucleotide sequence: TGTGCCAGCAGTTCCCTTCGGGGGAGCCAAATGGATACGCAGTATTTT. Encoded protein: CASSSLRGSQMDTQYF.

The chain carries TRBV19 and TRBJ1-2; D gene unclear. The CDR3 loop spans 13 amino acids. Germline V lookup: CDR1 LNHDA, CDR2 SQIVND (reference sequence). Deletions cut 10 bases from V and 6 bases from J, with 18 bases between. The CDR3 nucleotides read TGTGCCACGTTCGTGGGCAGGCCCGATGGCTACACCTTC. The encoded protein is CATFVGRPDGYTF.

V usage is TRBV4-2 and J usage is TRBJ2-1; the match to TRBD1 covers 12 bases. V was pared by 3 bases and J by 13 bases, with 13 bases of the junction left unmatched. This CDR3 comprises 16 residues. Germline CDR1 is LGHNA and CDR2 is YNFKEQ. CDR3 region: CASSHTGTGGLRVQFF. CDR3 nucleotides: TGTGCCAGCAGCCACACCGGGACAGGGGGCCTAAGGGTCCAGTTCTTC.

The chain couples TRBV5-4 to TRBJ2-5, with no clear D. The germline CDR1 and CDR2 sequences are SGHNT and YYREEE (reference sequence). This CDR3 has 15 residues. The ends were cut back, 3 bases at V and 3 bases at J, with 15 bases in the middle. The CDR3 DNA sequence: TGTGCCAGCAGCTCGGTACAGCTTTCAGAAGAGACCCAGTACTTC. Translating it yields CASSSVQLSEETQYF.

This rearrangement joins TRBV4-2 to TRBJ2-3, with D perhaps TRBD2 (7 bases). The CDR3 has 14 amino acids. V was cut by 1 base and J by 4 bases, with 9 bases left in between. CDR1 is LGHNA, CDR2 YNFKEQ, per germline. DNA for the CDR3: TGTGCCAGCAGCCAAGGCGGGGGCCCAGATACGCAGTATTTT. Its translation is CASSQGGGPDTQYF.

The genes are TRBV19 and TRBJ1-5, with TRBD1 as a possible D gene (5 bases). CDR3 length: 15 amino acids. The V gene's germline CDR1 is LNHDA and CDR2 SQIVND (reference sequence). The ends were cut back, 5 bases at V and 3 bases at J, with 14 bases in the middle. The CDR3 here is CASSANDRPNQPQHF. CDR3 DNA sequence: TGTGCCAGTAGTGCGAACGACAGACCCAATCAGCCCCAGCATTTT.

The chain carries TRBV27 and TRBJ2-7; possible D gene TRBD1, 5 bases. CDR1 is MNHEY and CDR2 is SMNVEV in the germline V gene (reference sequence). The CDR3 is 14 amino acids. The germline V and J ends were trimmed by 4 bases and 7 bases, with 17 bases remaining between them. The CDR3 coding sequence is TGTGCCAGCAGTTACGTCAATAGCCCAGGGGAGCAGTACTTC. Amino acids: CASSYVNSPGEQYF.